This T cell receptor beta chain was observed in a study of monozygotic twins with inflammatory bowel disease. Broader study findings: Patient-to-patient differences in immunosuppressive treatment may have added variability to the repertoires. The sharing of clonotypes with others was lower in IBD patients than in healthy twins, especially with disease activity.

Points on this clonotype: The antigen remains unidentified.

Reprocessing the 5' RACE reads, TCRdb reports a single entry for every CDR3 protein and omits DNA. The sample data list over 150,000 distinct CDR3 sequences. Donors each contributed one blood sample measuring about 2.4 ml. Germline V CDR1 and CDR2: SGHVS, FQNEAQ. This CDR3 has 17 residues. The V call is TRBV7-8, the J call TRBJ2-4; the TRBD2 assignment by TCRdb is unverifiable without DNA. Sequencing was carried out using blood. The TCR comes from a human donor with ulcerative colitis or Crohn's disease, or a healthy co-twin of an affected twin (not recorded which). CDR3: CASSDRAGGPSENIQYF.